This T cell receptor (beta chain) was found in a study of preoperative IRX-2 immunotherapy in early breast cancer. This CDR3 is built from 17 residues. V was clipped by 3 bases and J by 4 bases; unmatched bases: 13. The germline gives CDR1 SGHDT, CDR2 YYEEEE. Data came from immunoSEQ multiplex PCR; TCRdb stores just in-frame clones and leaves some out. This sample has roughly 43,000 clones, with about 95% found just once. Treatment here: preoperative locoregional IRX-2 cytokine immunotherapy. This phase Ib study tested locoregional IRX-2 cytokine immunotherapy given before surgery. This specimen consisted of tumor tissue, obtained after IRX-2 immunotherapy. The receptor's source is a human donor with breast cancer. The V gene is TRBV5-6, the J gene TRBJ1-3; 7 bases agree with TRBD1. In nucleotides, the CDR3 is TGTGCCAGCAGCTCGTACAGGGGAAGTTACTCCGGAAACACCATATATTTT. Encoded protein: CASSSYRGSYSGNTIYF.